This TCR beta chain was observed in a study of control samples from healthy donors and cancer patients. Generated by immunoSEQ multiplex PCR, the TCRdb table keeps only in-frame clones and is missing some. The data hold 150,000 to 200,000 clones, with 80% to 90% observed a single time. V lost 4 bases and J 5 bases, leaving 15 bases between the germline ends. This CDR3 has 14 residues. Germline V lookup: CDR1 SGDLS, CDR2 YYNGEE. What was sequenced was blood. The receptor was derived from a woman in her thirties in good health. V and J are TRBV9 and TRBJ2-5, with D tentatively TRBD2 (5 bases). This CDR3 is CASSPEERRETQYF. The CDR3 coding sequence is TGTGCCAGCAGCCCCGAGGAGCGGAGGGAGACCCAGTACTTC.